This T cell receptor beta chain was profiled in a study of blood T cell repertoires in COVID-19. Looking at the study overall: Specimens from acute and convalescent COVID-19 originated in the United States, Italy and Spain. PBMCs, B-cell-depleted T cells, or T cells provided the cDNA or gDNA that made up the material.

Germline V gives CDR1 MNHEY, CDR2 SVGEGT. The CDR3 covers 14 residues. V dropped 3 bases and J dropped 7 bases, with 14 bases sitting between them. Original processing methods: Reference gene primer amplification gave estimated nucleated cell counts. Clones were sequenced by immunoSEQ multiplex PCR, and TCRdb holds only the in-frame ones, with some missing. V and J calls and clone size follow that table, whereas D and trimming were derived from the DNA. This sample has some 100,000 clones; approximately 82% occur once, and the top ten carry roughly 18%. This clone showed up just once. The sample consisted of peripheral blood. The chain employs TRBV6-2 or TRBV6-3 and TRBJ2-3, with D tentatively TRBD1 (6 bases). The clonotype originates from a woman between 55 and 75 years old with acute or convalescent COVID-19. The CDR3 here is CASSYTRGGHTQYF. In DNA, the CDR3 is TGTGCCAGCAGTTATACCAGGGGTGGCCATACGCAGTATTTT.